This TCR beta chain was sequenced during a study of blood T cell repertoires in COVID-19. Study-wide context: Some COVID-19 samples were acute and others convalescent; all came from the United States, Italy and Spain. The cDNA or gDNA used as material had been derived from T cells, B-cell-depleted T cells, or PBMCs.

Per the original data handling: Amplified reference gene primers provided the basis for estimating nucleated cell counts. Profiled with immunoSEQ multiplex PCR; TCRdb holds only in-frame clones, not every one. D and trimming were read from the DNA, whereas the V and J calls and clone size are those reported in that table. This table holds about 260,000 clones, 85% to 90% found once. Germline lookup yields CDR1 MGHDK and CDR2 SYGVNS. V was pared by 5 bases and J by 5 bases, with 3 bases of the junction left unmatched. This CDR3 spans 13 amino acids. The sample consisted of peripheral blood. The TCR originated in a human donor in a cohort sampled during active COVID-19. This sequence joins TRBV25-1 and TRBJ2-7, with TRBD1 identical over 10 bases. CDR3 nucleotides: TGTGCCAGCAGTATGACAGGGGGCAACGAGCAGTACTTC. Translating gives CASSMTGGNEQYF.